The 15 T cell receptor beta chains presented below share a single source sample, sequenced in a study of pediatric ulcerative colitis. Produced via immunoSEQ multiplex PCR; TCRdb's table is partial and in-frame only. The sample has under 50,000 clones; about 78% are singletons. Rectal tissue came from one to two pinch biopsies taken at colonoscopy. The sample comprised gut tissue. The receptors come from a girl aged 5 to 17 with moderate ulcerative colitis.

CDR3 DNA: TGTGCCAGCAGCCAAGACGGGGGGGATCTAACCAACTATGGCTACACCTTC. Encoded protein: CASSQDGGDLTNYGYTF. The V and J genes are TRBV4-2 and TRBJ1-2; D possibly corresponds to TRBD1 (5 bases). Per germline, CDR1 LGHNA and CDR2 YNFKEQ. This CDR3 has 17 residues. V lost 0 bases to trimming and J lost 2 bases, with 16 bases between them.

This clone was recorded a few times. V is TRBV1 and J is TRBJ2-2. TRBV1 is listed as a pseudogene. The CDR3 length is 16 residues. CDR3 sequence: CTSSQWDTTNTGELFF. DNA for the CDR3: TGCACCAGCAGCCAATGGGATACCACGAACACCGGGGAGCTGTTTTTT.

This clone has just a few counts. The V gene is TRBV6-5, the J gene TRBJ1-2; maybe TRBD1 (6 bases). CDR1 and CDR2 from the germline V gene are MNHEY and SVGAGI. The CDR3 spans 15 residues. V shed 6 bases and J shed 5 bases, with 19 bases lying between them. CDR3: CASRPFLDSLYGYTF. For the CDR3, the DNA is TGTGCCAGCAGGCCCTTCCTGGACAGTCTATATGGCTACACCTTC.

The DNA for the CDR3 is TGTGCCAGCAGCCCCTTAAGGGAGACCCAGTACTTC. It codes for CASSPLRETQYF. The chain joins TRBV7-2 to TRBJ2-5, with D unclear. The V gene's germline CDR1 is SGHTA and CDR2 FQGNSA. The CDR3 covers 12 residues. Trimming stripped 5 bases from V and 5 bases from J, with 9 bases between. Full variable domain (missing parts from reference TRBV7-2 and TRBJ2-5): GAGVSQSPSNKVTEKGKDVELRCDPISGHTALYWYRQSLGQGLEFLIYFQGNSAPDKSGLPSDRFSAERTGGSVSTLTIQRTQQEDSAVYLCASSPLRETQYFGPGTRLLVL.

The genes are TRBV7-9 and TRBJ2-7, with D unresolved. CDR3 length equals 13 residues. Trimming pared 0 bases from V and 2 bases from J, leaving 5 bases between. Germline lookup yields CDR1 SEHNR and CDR2 FQNEAQ (reference sequence). In nucleotides, the CDR3 is TGTGCCAGCAGCTTAGCTGTGGCCTACGAGCAGTACTTC. Amino acid sequence: CASSLAVAYEQYF.

A few counts support this clone. The rearrangement links TRBV7-3 to TRBJ1-1; possible D gene TRBD1, 5 bases. The CDR3 is 14 amino acids. Germline V gives CDR1 SGHTA, CDR2 FQGTGA. The V gene lost 2 bases and the J gene lost 1 base, with 8 bases spanning the gap. CDR3 amino acids: CASSLFGQNTEAFF. The CDR3 DNA follows: TGTGCCAGCAGCTTATTCGGACAGAACACTGAAGCTTTCTTT.

The chain recombines TRBV7-3 with TRBJ2-3; D perhaps matches TRBD2 (5 bases). Per the germline V gene, CDR1 is SGHTA and CDR2 is FQGTGA. The CDR3 consists of 15 residues. V shed 1 base and J shed 0 bases, with 8 bases lying between them. CDR3 protein: CASSLNGGSTDTQYF. The CDR3 DNA sequence: TGTGCCAGCAGCTTAAATGGCGGGAGCACAGATACGCAGTATTTT.

This clone was found a few times. V usage is TRBV5-8 and J usage is TRBJ1-1, with D perhaps TRBD1 (5 bases). Looked up from germline, CDR1 is SGHTS and CDR2 is YDEGEE. This CDR3 has 14 residues. The V gene lost 3 bases and the J gene lost 3 bases, with 12 bases spanning the gap. CDR3 sequence (DNA): TGTGCCAGCAGCTGGGGGTCGGGGCACACTGAAGCTTTCTTT. It yields the protein CASSWGSGHTEAFF.

The chain uses TRBV10-3 and TRBJ2-5; possibly TRBD2 for D (6 bases). Germline V gives CDR1 ENHRY, CDR2 SYGVKD. Trimming stripped 8 bases from V and 0 bases from J, with 10 bases between. The CDR3 loop spans 13 amino acids. Written as DNA, the CDR3 is TGTGCCATCGGGCGGGACCACCAAGAGACCCAGTACTTC. The encoded protein is CAIGRDHQETQYF.

There are a few counts of this clone. The gene calls are TRBV19 and TRBJ2-2; 10 nucleotides line up with TRBD2. The V gene end was trimmed by 7 bases and the J gene end by 0 bases; junction bases not matched to a gene: 2. The germline gives CDR1 LNHDA, CDR2 SQIVND (reference sequence). This CDR3 spans 15 amino acids. The CDR3 protein is CASKLAGTNTGELFF. In DNA form, the CDR3 reads TGTGCCAGTAAACTAGCGGGGACGAACACCGGGGAGCTGTTTTTT.

The DNA of the CDR3 is TGTGCCAGCAGCTTCCGTACTCCGGGGGCGTCCAATTCACCCCTCCACTTT. It encodes CASSFRTPGASNSPLHF. The chain links TRBV11-2 to TRBJ1-6; D perhaps matches TRBD1 (6 bases). CDR3 length equals 17 residues. The V and J ends lost 3 bases and 7 bases respectively, with 19 bases between them. The germline V gene has CDR1 SGHAT and CDR2 FQNNGV.

The J gene is TRBJ1-2, the V gene TRBV2; D is undetermined. V lost 6 bases and J lost 4, with 21 bases in between. Per the germline V gene, CDR1 is SNHLY and CDR2 is FYNNEI. CDR3 length: 16 amino acids. The CDR3 spells CASRETPGQNFYGYTF. The CDR3 DNA is TGTGCCAGCAGGGAAACCCCGGGCCAAAACTTCTATGGCTACACCTTC.

The chain is built from TRBV6-5 and TRBJ2-7; D gene unclear. V was clipped by 0 bases and J by 0 bases, with 9 bases between them. The germline V gene encodes CDR1 MNHEY and CDR2 SVGAGI. The CDR3 is made up of 15 amino acids. CDR3 sequence: CASSYSLGYSYEQYF. The CDR3 bases are TGTGCCAGCAGTTACTCTCTGGGATACTCCTACGAGCAGTACTTC.

This chain uses TRBV5-6 with TRBJ1-4; D gene uncertain. The V gene lost 1 base and the J gene lost 7 bases, with 11 bases spanning the gap. The CDR3 extends over 14 amino acids. CDR1 and CDR2 from the germline V gene are SGHDT and YYEEEE. The CDR3 DNA reads as TGTGCCAGCAGCTTGCTGGCTGGCGGTGAAAAACTGTTTTTT. It encodes CASSLLAGGEKLFF.

V and J are TRBV6-6 and TRBJ1-1, with 9 bases matching TRBD1. The CDR3 spans 15 residues. Germline-derived CDR1 and CDR2 are MNHNY and SVGAGI (reference sequence). Germline trimming cut 2 bases from V and 4 bases from J; bases unmatched to any gene: 5. In DNA form, the CDR3 reads TGTGCCAGCAGTTACGCGGGACAGGGAAGCACTGAAGCTTTCTTT. It encodes CASSYAGQGSTEAFF.